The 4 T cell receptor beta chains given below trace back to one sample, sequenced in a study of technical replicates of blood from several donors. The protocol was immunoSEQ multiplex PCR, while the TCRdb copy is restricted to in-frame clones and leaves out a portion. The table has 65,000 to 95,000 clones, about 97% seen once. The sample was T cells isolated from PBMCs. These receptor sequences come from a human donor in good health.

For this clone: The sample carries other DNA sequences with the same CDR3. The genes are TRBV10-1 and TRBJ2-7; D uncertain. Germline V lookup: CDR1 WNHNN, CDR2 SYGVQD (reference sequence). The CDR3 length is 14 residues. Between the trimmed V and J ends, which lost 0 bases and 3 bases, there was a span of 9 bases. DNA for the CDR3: TGCGCCAGCAGTGAGTCGGCCGGGTTCTACGAGCAGTACTTC. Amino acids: CASSESAGFYEQYF.

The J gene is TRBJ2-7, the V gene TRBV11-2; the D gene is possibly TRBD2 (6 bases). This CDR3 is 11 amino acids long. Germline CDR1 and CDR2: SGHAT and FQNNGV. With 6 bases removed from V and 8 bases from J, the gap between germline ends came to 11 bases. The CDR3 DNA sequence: TGTGCCAGCAGTGTCCGGGGGAAGCAGTACTTC. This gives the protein CASSVRGKQYF.

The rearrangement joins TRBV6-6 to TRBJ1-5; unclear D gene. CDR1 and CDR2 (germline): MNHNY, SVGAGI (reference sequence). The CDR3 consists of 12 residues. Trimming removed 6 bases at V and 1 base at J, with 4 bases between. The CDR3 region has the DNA TGTGCCAGCAGCTTAAGCAATCAGCCCCAGCATTTT. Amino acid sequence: CASSLSNQPQHF.

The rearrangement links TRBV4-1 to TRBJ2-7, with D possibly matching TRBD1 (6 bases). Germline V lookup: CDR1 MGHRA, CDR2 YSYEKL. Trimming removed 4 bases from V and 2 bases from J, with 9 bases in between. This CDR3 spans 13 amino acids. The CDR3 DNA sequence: TGCGCCAGCAGCCCCTCAGGGGCCTACGAGCAGTACTTC. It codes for CASSPSGAYEQYF.